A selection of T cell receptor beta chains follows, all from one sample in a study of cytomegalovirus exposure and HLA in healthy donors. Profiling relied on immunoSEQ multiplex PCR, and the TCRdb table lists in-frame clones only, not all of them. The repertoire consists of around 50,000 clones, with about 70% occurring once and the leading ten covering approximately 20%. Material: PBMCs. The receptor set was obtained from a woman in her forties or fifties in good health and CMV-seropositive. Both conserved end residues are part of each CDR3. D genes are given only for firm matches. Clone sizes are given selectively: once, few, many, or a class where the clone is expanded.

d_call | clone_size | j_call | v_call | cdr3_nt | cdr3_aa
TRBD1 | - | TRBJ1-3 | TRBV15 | TGTGCCACCAGCAGAGGACAGGGGCCACTGGAAAACACCATATATTTT | CATSRGQGPLENTIYF
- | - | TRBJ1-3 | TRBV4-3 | TGCGCCAGCAGCCAAGATGCGGGTAGGAAGAGCTCTGGAAACACCATATATTTT | CASSQDAGRKSSGNTIYF
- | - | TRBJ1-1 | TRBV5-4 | TGTGCCAGCAGCCGCCGGGAGTCGAACACTGAAGCTTTCTTT | CASSRRESNTEAFF
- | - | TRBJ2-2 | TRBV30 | TGTGCCTGGAGTGTTGGGGCAGGGGCCGGGGAGCTGTTTTTT | CAWSVGAGAGELFF
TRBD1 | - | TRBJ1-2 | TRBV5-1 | TGCGCCAGCAGGGCCAGGGGGCTCGCTAACTATGGCTACACCTTC | CASRARGLANYGYTF
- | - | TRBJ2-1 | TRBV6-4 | TGTGCCAGCAGTGACGAGGGATGGAATGAGCAGTTCTTC | CASSDEGWNEQFF
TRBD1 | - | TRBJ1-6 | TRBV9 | TGTGCCAGCAGCGTTCGCGGGACAGCTAATTCACCCCTCCACTTT | CASSVRGTANSPLHF
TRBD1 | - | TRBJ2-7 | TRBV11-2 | TGTGCCAGCAGCTCCCACAGGGGCCCCGCGTACGAGCAGTACTTC | CASSSHRGPAYEQYF
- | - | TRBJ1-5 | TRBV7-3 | TGTGCCAGCAGCTCGGCAAACGAGGCCAATCAGCCCCAGCATTTT | CASSSANEANQPQHF
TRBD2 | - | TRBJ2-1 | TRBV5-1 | TGCGCCAGCAGCTTGGTGCAAGGCGGGGGGGTGTTCTTC | CASSLVQGGGVFF
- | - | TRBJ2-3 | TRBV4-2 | TGTGCCAGCAGCCAGTATCGAGGAGGAGTAGCGGAAGATACGCAGTATTTT | CASSQYRGGVAEDTQYF
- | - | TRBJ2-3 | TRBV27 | TGTGCCAGCAGTTTGGGGCCGACAACCACAGATACGCAGTATTTT | CASSLGPTTTDTQYF
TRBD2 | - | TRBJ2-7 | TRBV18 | TGTGCCAGCTCAGTGGTAGCGGGGGACTACGAGCAGTACTTC | CASSVVAGDYEQYF
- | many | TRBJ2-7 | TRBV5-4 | TGTGCCAGCAGCTCCCTTGAGGGAATGGCCTACGAGCAGTACTTC | CASSSLEGMAYEQYF
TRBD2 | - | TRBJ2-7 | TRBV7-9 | TGTGCCAGCAGCCCACCGACTAGCGGGGTGAACGAGCAGTACTTC | CASSPPTSGVNEQYF
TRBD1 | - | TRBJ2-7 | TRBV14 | TGTGCCAGCAGCCAAGATAGACAGGGCCCCTACGAGCAGTACTTC | CASSQDRQGPYEQYF
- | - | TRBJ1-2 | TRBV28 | TGTGCCAGCAGTTTAGAGGTTGGGTGGGGCTACACCTTC | CASSLEVGWGYTF
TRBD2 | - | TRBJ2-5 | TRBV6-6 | TGTGCCAGCAGTTCGTCTAGCGGGGGATGGGCCCAGTACTTC | CASSSSSGGWAQYF
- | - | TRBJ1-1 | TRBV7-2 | TGTGCCAGCAGCTTAGCGCTTCGCGGCTCTGAAGCTTTCTTT | CASSLALRGSEAFF
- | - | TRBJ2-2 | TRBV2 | TGTGCCAGCAGCGAATTGGGGAGGAACGGGGAGCTGTTTTTT | CASSELGRNGELFF
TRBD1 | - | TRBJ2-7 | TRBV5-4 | TGTGCCAGCCAGAAGGGGGCTACCTACGAGCAGTACTTC | CASQKGATYEQYF
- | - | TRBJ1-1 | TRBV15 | TGTGCCACCAGCAGAGCCCGGACATTCATGGGGACTGAAGCTTTCTTT | CATSRARTFMGTEAFF
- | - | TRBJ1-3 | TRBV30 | TGTGCCTGGAGTGGAGATGAAAACACCATATATTTT | CAWSGDENTIYF
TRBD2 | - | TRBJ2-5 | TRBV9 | TGTGCCAGCAGCGTCACGGGGGGGAGCGTGGAGACCCAGTACTTC | CASSVTGGSVETQYF
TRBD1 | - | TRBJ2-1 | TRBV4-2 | TGTGCCAGCAGCCAAGCGCCAGACAGGGGGGATTACAATGAGCAGTTCTTC | CASSQAPDRGDYNEQFF
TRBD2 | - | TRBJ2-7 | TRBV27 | TGTGCCAGCAGTACCCGACTGGGCGGGGGAACCTACCCCTACGAGCAGTACTTC | CASSTRLGGGTYPYEQYF
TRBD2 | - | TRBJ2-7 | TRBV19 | TGTGCCAGTAGGACTAGCGGGGCCTACGAGCAGTACTTC | CASRTSGAYEQYF
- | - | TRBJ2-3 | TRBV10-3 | TGTGCCATCAGTGAGGGCCCCACGACAGATACGCAGTATTTT | CAISEGPTTDTQYF
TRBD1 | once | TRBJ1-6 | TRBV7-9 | TGTGCCAGCAGCTTAGCATTGGGAAGGACAGGGGATAATTCACCCCTCCACTTT | CASSLALGRTGDNSPLHF
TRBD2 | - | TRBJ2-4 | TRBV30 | TGTGCCTCATCCGGGGCGGGAGGAGCCAAAAACATTCAGTACTTC | CASSGAGGAKNIQYF
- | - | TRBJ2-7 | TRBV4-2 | TGTGCCAGCAGCCACCCGGAAGCGTACGAGCAGTACTTC | CASSHPEAYEQYF
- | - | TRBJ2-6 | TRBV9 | TGTGCCAGCAGCGTAGGCACGGGCTCTGGGGCCAACGTCCTGACTTTC | CASSVGTGSGANVLTF
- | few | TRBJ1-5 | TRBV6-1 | TGTGCCGCGAGGGGGGGCTTCAATCAGCCCCAGCATTTT | CAARGGFNQPQHF
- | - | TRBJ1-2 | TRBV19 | TGTGCCAGTAGTATATCCGGGGCTAACTATGGCTACACCTTC | CASSISGANYGYTF
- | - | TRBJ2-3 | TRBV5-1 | TGCGCCAGCAGCTCCGAAGTGAGAGATACGCAGTATTTT | CASSSEVRDTQYF
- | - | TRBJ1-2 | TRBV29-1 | TGCAGCGTTGGGACATCCGTTAACTATGGCTACACCTTC | CSVGTSVNYGYTF
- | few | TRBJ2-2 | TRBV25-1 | TGTGCCAGCAGTGAATACCGGGGACAAAGGGGGATCGGGGAGCTGTTTTTT | CASSEYRGQRGIGELFF
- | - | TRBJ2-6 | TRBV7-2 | TGTGCCAGCAGTCTCGACCCTAGGCAGGGGGGATCTGGGGCCAACGTCCTGACTTTC | CASSLDPRQGGSGANVLTF
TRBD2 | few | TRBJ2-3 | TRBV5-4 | TGTGCCAGCAGCTTGGGACTAGCGCTAGGGAGCACAGATACGCAGTATTTT | CASSLGLALGSTDTQYF
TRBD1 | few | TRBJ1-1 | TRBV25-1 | TGTGCCAGCAGTGCCCCGGGACAGGGAGCCCCTGAAGCTTTCTTT | CASSAPGQGAPEAFF
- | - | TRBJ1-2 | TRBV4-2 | TGTGCCAGCAGCCAAGAGTGGCCAGGTGAATATGGCTACACCTTC | CASSQEWPGEYGYTF